The rows below give T cell receptor beta chains drawn from one sample of a study of PD-1 blockade in classical Hodgkin lymphoma. TCRdb keeps only in-frame clones here, not all; method: immunoSEQ multiplex PCR. The top ten hold nearly 8% of the sample, which has about 25,000 clones, 60% to 85% seen once. The sample here was peripheral blood mononuclear cells (PBMCs), taken before the second cycle of nivolumab. These receptors all stem from a human donor with classical Hodgkin lymphoma. The CDR3 runs from the conserved cysteine through the conserved F or W. The D gene is left open where the match is weak. Some rows have no size entry. The others give once, few or many, or a class for an expanded clone.

j_gene	v_gene	abundance	d_gene	CDR3aa	CDR3nt
TRBJ1-5	TRBV30	.	.	CAWSVRYGVGGPQHF	TGTGCCTGGAGTGTACGTTATGGAGTTGGCGGACCCCAGCATTTT
TRBJ2-7	TRBV7-2	.	.	CASSLSAGPYEQYF	TGTGCCAGCAGCTTAAGCGCCGGACCCTACGAGCAGTACTTC
TRBJ1-1	TRBV28	.	TRBD1	CASSPSTDRGAFF	TGTGCCAGCAGTCCATCCACCGACAGGGGGGCTTTCTTT
TRBJ1-1	TRBV5-6	once	.	CASSLDRTSPETEAFF	TGTGCCAGCAGCTTAGACAGGACCTCCCCTGAAACTGAAGCTTTCTTT
TRBJ1-1	TRBV14	.	.	CASSQDSWNTEAFF	TGTGCCAGCAGCCAAGACAGTTGGAACACTGAAGCTTTCTTT
TRBJ1-2	TRBV7-2	.	.	CASSLATAWTEGGYTF	TGTGCCAGCAGCTTAGCCACAGCATGGACGGAGGGTGGCTACACCTTC
TRBJ2-2	TRBV30	.	TRBD2	CAWSVRASGSNTGELFF	TGTGCCTGGAGTGTACGAGCTAGCGGGTCGAACACCGGGGAGCTGTTTTTT
TRBJ2-2	TRBV13	.	.	CASSFRDTGELFF	TGTGCCAGCAGCTTCAGGGACACCGGGGAGCTGTTTTTT
TRBJ2-3	TRBV7-6	.	TRBD1	CASSLSPPGQVTTDTQYF	TGTGCCAGCAGCTTATCACCGCCGGGACAGGTAACCACAGATACGCAGTATTTT
TRBJ1-1	TRBV28	.	.	CASSLGRGNTEAFF	TGTGCCAGCAGTTTAGGACGGGGGAACACTGAAGCTTTCTTT
TRBJ2-2	TRBV5-1	.	.	CASSPAVTAGELFF	TGCGCCAGCAGCCCCGCAGTGACGGCCGGGGAGCTGTTTTTT
TRBJ1-2	TRBV11-3	.	TRBD1	CASSLTGVDYGYTF	TGTGCCAGCAGCTTGACAGGGGTGGACTATGGCTACACCTTC
TRBJ2-2	TRBV4-3	few	.	CASSQGTPNTGELFF	TGCGCCAGCAGCCAAGGGACCCCGAACACCGGGGAGCTGTTTTTT
TRBJ1-1	TRBV5-6	.	.	CASSLLGTGTEAFF	TGTGCCAGCAGCTTGTTGGGGACGGGGACTGAAGCTTTCTTT
TRBJ2-4	TRBV5-1	.	TRBD1	CASSERTGFEAIQYF	TGCGCCAGCAGCGAAAGGACAGGGTTTGAGGCCATTCAGTACTTC
TRBJ2-1	TRBV5-1	.	TRBD2	CATGTSGELEQFF	TGCGCCACCGGTACTAGCGGGGAGTTAGAGCAGTTCTTC